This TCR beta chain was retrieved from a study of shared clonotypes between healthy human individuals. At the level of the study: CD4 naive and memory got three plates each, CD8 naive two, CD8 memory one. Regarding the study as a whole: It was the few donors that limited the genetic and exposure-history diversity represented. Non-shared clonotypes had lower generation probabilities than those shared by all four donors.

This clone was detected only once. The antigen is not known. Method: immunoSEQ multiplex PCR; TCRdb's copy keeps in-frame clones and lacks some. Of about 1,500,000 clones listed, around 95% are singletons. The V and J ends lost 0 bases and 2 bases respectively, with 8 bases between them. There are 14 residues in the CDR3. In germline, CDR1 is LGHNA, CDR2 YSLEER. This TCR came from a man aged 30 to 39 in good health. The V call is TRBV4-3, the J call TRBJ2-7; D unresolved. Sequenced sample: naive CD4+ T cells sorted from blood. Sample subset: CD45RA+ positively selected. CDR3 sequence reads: CASSQDTHTYEQYF. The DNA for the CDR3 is TGCGCCAGCAGCCAAGATACCCATACCTACGAGCAGTACTTC.